The present T cell receptor (beta chain) was sequenced within a study of T cell repertoires in cytomegalovirus infection. Study background: Indications of both CMV infection and matching HLA type were provided by public TCR beta signatures. Study-level findings and limits: HLA-C-restricted CMV clonotypes gave the most frequent clonotype in two of eight donors.

This clonotype was counted between two and nine times. The antigen is unknown. One entry per CDR3 protein, called by TCRdb with MiXCR from the reads. The sample has almost 550,000 distinct CDR3 sequences, about 15% seen once. J was trimmed by 2 bases and V by 0 bases; bases with no gene match: 3. Germline CDR1 reads SEHNR; CDR2 reads FQNEAQ (reference sequence). This CDR3 comprises 16 residues. Sequencing input: CD8+ T cells from PBMCs. This TCR derives from a human donor in good health (CMV status not recorded). Some clones in this sample may be carry-over from other donors' samples. V and J are TRBV7-9 and TRBJ1-5; TRBD1 aligns across 8 bases. CDR3 amino acids: CASSLAVTGGNQPQHF. CDR3 sequence (DNA): TGTGCCAGCAGCTTAGCGGTGACAGGGGGCAATCAGCCCCAGCATTTT.